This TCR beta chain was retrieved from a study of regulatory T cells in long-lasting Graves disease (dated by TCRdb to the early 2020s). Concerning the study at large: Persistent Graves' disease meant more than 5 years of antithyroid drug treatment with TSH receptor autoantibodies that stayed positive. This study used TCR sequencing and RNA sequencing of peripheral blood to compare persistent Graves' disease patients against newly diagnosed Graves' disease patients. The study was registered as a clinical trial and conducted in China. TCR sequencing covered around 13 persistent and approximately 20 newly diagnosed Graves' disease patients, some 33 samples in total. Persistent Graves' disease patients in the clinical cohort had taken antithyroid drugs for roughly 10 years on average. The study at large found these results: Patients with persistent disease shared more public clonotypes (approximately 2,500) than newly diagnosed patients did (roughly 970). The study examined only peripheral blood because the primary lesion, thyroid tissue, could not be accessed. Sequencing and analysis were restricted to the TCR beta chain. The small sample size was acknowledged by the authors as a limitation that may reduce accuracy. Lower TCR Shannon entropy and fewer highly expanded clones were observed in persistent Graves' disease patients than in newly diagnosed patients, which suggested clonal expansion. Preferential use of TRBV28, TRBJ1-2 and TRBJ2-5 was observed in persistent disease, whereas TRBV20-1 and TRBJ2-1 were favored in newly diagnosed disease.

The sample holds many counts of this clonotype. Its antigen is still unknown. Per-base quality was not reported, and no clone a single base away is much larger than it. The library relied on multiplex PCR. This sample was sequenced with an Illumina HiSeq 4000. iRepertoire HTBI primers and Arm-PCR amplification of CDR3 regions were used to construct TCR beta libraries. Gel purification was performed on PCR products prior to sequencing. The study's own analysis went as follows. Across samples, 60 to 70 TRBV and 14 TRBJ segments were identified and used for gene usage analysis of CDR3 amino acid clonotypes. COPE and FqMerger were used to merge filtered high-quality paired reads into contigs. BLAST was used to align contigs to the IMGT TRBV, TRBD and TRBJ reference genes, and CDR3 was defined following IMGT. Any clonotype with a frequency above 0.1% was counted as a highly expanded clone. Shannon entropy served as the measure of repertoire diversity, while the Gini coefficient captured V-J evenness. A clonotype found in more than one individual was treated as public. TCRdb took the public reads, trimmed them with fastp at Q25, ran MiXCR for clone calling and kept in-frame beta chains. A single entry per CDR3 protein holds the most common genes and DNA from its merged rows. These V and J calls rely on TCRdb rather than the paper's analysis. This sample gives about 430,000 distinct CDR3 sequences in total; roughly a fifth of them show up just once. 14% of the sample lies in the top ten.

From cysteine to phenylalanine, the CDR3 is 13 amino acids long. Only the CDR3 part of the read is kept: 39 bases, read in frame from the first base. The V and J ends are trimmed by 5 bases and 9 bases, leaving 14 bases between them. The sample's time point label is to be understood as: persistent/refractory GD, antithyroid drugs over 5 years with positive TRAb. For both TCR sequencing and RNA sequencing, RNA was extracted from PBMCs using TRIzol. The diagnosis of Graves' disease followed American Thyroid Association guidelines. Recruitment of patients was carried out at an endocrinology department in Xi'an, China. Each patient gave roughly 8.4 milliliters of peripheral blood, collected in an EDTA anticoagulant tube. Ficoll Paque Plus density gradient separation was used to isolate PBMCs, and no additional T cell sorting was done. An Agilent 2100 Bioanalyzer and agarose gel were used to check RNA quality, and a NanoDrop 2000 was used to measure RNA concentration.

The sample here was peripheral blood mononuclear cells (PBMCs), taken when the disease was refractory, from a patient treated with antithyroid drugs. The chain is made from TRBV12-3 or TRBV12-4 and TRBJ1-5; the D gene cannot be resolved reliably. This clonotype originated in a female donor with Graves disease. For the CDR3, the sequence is CASSRVGLGPQHF. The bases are TGTGCCAGCAGTCGCGTAGGACTGGGGCCCCAGCATTTT.